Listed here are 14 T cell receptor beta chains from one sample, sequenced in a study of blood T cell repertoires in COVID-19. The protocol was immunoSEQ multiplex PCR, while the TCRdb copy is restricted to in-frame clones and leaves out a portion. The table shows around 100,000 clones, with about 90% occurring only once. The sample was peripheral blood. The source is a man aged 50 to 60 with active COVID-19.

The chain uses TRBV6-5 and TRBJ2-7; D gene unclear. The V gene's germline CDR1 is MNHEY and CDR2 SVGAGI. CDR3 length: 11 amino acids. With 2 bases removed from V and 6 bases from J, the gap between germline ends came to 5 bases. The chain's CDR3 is CASSYGSEQYF. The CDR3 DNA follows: TGTGCCAGCAGTTACGGCAGCGAGCAGTACTTC.

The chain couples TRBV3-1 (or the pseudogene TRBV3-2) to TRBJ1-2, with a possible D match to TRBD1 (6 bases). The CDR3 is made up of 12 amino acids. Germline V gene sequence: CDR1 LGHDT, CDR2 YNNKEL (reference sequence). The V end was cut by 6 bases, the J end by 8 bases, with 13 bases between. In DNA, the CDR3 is TGTGCCAGCAGGACAGGTTCCCTCGGCTACACCTTC. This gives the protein CASRTGSLGYTF.

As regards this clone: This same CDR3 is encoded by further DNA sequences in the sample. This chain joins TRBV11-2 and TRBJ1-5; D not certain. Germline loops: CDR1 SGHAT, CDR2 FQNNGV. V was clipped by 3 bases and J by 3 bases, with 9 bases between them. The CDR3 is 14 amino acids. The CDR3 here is CASSLDGLNQPQHF. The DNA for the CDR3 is TGTGCCAGCAGCTTGGACGGACTCAATCAGCCCCAGCATTTT.

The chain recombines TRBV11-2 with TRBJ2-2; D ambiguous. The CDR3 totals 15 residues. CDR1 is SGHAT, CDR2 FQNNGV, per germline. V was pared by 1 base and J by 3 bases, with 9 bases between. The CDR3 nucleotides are TGTGCCAGCAGCTTAGTCGGCGGATACACCGGGGAGCTGTTTTTT. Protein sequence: CASSLVGGYTGELFF.

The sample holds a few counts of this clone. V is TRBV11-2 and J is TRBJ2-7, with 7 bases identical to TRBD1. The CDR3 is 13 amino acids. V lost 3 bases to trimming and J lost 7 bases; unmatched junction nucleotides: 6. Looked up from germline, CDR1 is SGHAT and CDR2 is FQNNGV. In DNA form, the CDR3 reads TGTGCCAGCAGCTTCACAGGGGCAGGGGAGCAGTACTTC. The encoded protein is CASSFTGAGEQYF.

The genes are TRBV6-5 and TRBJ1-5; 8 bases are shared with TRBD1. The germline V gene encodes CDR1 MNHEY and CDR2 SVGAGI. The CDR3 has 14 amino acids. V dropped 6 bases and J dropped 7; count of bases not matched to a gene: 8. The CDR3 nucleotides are TGTGCCAGCAGATTACAGGGGGGGCGACAGCCCCAGCATTTT. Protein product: CASRLQGGRQPQHF.

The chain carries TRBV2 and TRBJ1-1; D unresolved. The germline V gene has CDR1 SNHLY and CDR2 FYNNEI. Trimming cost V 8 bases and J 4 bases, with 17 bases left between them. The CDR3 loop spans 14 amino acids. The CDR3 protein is CASHKISGGTEAFF. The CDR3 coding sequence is TGTGCCAGCCACAAGATATCGGGTGGCACTGAAGCTTTCTTT.

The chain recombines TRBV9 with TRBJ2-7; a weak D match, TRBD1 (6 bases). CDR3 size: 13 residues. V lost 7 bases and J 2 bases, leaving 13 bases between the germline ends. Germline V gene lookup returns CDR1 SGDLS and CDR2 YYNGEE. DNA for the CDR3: TGTGCCAGCGGGGGCTACTTCCCCTACGAGCAGTACTTC. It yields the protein CASGGYFPYEQYF.

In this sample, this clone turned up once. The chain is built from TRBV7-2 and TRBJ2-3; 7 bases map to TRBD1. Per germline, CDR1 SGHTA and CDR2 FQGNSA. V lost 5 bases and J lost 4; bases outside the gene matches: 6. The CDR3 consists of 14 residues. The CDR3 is CASSPPQGADTQYF. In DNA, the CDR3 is TGTGCCAGCAGCCCCCCCCAGGGGGCAGATACGCAGTATTTT.

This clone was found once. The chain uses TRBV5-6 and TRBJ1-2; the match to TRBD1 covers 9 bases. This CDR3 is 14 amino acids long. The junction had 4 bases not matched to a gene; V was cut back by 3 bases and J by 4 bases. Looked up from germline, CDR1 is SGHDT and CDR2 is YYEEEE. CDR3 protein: CASSSDRGGYGYTF. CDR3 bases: TGTGCCAGCAGCTCGGACAGGGGAGGCTATGGCTACACCTTC.

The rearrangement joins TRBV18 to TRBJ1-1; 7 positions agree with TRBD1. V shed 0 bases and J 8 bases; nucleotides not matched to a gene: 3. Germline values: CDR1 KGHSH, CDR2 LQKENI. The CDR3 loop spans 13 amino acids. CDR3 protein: CASSPPLQGEAFF. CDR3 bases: TGTGCCAGCTCACCACCGCTACAGGGGGAAGCTTTCTTT. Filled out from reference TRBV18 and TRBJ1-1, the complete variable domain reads NAGVMQNPRHLVRRRGQEARLRCSPMKGHSHVYWYRQLPEEGLKFMVYLQKENIIDESGMPKERFSAEFPKEGPSILRIQQVVRGDSAAYFCASSPPLQGEAFFGQGTRLTVV.

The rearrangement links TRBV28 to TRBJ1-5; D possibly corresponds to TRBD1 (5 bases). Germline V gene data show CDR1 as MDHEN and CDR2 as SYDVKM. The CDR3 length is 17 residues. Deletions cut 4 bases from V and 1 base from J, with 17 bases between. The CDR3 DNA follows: TGTGCCAGCAGTTCCCCCCCCAGGGTAAGAAGCAATCAGCCCCAGCATTTT. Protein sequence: CASSSPPRVRSNQPQHF.

The chain's CDR3 is CASSLVGVTDTQYF. Here the CDR3 DNA reads TGTGCCAGCAGCTTAGTAGGGGTCACAGATACGCAGTATTTT. V is TRBV7-8 and J is TRBJ2-3; D perhaps matches TRBD1 (5 bases). Trimming shortened V by 1 base and J by 2 bases, and 7 bases separated the two germline ends. Per the germline V gene, CDR1 is SGHVS and CDR2 is FQNEAQ. The CDR3 consists of 14 residues.

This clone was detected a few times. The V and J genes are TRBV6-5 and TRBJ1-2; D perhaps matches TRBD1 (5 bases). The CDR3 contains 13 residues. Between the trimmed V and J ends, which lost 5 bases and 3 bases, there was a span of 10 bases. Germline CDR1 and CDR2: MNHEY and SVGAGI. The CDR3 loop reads CASSPQGDYGYTF. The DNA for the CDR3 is TGTGCCAGCAGTCCCCAGGGTGACTATGGCTACACCTTC.